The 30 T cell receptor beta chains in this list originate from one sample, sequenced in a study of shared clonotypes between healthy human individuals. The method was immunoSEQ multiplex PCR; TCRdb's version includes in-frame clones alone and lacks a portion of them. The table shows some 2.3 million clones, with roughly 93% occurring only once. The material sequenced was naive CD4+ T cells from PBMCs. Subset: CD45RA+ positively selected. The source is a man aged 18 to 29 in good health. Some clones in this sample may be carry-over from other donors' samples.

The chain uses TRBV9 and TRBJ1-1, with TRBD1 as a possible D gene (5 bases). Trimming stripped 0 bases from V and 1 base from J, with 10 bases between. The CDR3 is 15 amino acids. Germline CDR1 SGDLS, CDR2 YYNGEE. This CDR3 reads CASSVVSQGNTEAFF. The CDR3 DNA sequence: TGTGCCAGCAGCGTAGTTTCGCAGGGGAACACTGAAGCTTTCTTT.

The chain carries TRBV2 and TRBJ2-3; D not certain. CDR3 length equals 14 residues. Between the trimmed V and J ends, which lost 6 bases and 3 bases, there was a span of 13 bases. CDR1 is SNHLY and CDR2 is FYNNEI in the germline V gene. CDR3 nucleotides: TGTGCCAGCAGCCTAGTCTCGGAGACAGATACGCAGTATTTT. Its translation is CASSLVSETDTQYF.

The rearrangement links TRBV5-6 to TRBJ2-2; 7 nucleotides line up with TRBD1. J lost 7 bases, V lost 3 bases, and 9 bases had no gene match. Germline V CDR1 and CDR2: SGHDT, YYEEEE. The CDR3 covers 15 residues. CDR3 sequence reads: CASSSTGAEVGELFF. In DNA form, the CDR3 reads TGTGCCAGCAGCTCAACAGGGGCCGAAGTCGGGGAGCTGTTTTTT.

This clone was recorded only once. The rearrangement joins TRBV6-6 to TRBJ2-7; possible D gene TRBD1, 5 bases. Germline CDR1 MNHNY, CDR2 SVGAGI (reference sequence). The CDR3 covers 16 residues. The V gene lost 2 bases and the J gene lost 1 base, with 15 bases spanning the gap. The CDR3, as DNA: TGTGCCAGCAGTTACGAAGTGGCAGGGAAATCCTACGAGCAGTACTTC. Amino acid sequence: CASSYEVAGKSYEQYF.

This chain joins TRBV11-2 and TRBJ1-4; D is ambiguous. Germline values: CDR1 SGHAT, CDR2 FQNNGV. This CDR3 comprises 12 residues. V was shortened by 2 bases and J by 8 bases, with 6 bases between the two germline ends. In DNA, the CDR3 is TGTGCCAGCAGCTTACATAAAGAAAAACTGTTTTTT. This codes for CASSLHKEKLFF.

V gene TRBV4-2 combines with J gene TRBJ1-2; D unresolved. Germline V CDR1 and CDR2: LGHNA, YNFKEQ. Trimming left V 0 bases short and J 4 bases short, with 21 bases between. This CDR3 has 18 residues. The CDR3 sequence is CASSQDGRTGRGPYGYTF. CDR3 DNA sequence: TGTGCCAGCAGCCAAGACGGGAGGACTGGCAGAGGCCCCTATGGCTACACCTTC.

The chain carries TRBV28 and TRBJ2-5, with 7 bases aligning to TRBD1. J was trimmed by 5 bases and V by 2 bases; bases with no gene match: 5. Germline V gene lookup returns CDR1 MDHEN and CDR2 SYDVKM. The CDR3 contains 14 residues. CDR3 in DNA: TGTGCCAGCAGTTTACGAGGGGGCGGGGAGACCCAGTACTTC. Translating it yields CASSLRGGGETQYF.

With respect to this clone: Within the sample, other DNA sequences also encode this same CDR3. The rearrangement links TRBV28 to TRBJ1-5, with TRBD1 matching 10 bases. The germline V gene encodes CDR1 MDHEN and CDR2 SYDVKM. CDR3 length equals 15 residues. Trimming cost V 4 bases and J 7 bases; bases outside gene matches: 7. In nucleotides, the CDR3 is TGTGCCAGCAGTTCTCCCGGGACAGGGGTACAGCCCCAGCATTTT. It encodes CASSSPGTGVQPQHF.

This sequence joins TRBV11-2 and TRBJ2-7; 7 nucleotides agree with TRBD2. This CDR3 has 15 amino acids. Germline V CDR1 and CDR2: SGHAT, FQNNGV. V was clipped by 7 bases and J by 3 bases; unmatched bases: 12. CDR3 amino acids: CASTVGAGDFYEQYF. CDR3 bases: TGTGCCAGCACCGTAGGGGCGGGAGATTTCTACGAGCAGTACTTC.

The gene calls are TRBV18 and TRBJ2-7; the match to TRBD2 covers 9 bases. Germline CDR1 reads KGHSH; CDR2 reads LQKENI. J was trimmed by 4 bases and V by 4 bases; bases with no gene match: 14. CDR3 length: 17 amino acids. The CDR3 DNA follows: TGTGCCAGCTCACTCACCCGTATTAGACTAGCGGATTACGAGCAGTACTTC. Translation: CASSLTRIRLADYEQYF.

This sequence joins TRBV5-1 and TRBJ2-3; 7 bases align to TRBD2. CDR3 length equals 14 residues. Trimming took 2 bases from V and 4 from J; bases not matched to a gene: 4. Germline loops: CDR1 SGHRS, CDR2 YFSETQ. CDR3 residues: CASSFGLGPDTQYF. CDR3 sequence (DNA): TGCGCCAGCAGCTTTGGACTAGGGCCAGATACGCAGTATTTT. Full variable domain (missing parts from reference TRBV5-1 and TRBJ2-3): KAGVTQTPRYLIKTRGQQVTLSCSPISGHRSVSWYQQTPGQGLQFLFEYFSETQRNKGNFPGRFSGRQFSNSRSEMNVSTLELGDSALYLCASSFGLGPDTQYFGPGTRLTVL.

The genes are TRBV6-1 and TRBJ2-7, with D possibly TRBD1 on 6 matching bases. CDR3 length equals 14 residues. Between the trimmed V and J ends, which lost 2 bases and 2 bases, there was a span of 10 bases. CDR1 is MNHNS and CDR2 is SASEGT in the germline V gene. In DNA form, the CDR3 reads TGTGCCAGCAGTGAAAAAACAGGGCCCTACGAGCAGTACTTC. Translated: CASSEKTGPYEQYF.

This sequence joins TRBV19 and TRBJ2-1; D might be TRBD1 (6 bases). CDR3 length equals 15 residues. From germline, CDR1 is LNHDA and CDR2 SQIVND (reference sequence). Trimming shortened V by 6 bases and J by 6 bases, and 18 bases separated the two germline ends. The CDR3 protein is CASSTFVGDTNEQFF. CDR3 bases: TGTGCCAGTAGCACCTTCGTGGGGGACACCAATGAGCAGTTCTTC. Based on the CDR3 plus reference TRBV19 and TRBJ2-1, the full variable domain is DGGITQSPKYLFRKEGQNVTLSCEQNLNHDAMYWYRQDPGQGLRLIYYSQIVNDFQKGDIAEGYSVSREKKESFPLTVTSAQKNPTAFYLCASSTFVGDTNEQFFGPGTRLTVL.

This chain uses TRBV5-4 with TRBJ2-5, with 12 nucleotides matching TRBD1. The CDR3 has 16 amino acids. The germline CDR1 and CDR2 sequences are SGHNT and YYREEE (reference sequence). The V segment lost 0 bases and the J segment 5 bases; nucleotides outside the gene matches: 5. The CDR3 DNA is TGTGCCAGCAGCTTGGAAGGGACAGGGGGCTCGGAGACCCAGTACTTC. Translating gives CASSLEGTGGSETQYF.

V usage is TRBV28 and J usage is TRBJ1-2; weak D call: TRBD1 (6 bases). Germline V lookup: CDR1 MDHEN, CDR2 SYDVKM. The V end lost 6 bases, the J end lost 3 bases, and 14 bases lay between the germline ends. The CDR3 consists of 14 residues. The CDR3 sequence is CASRRQARYYGYTF. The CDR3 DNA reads TGTGCCAGCAGAAGACAGGCCCGCTACTATGGCTACACCTTC.

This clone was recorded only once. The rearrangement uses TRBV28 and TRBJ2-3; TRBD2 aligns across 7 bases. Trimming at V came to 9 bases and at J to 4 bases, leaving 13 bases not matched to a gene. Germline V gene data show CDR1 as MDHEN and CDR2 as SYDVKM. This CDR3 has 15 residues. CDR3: CASSAWRESADTQYF. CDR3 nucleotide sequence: TGTGCCAGTTCTGCGTGGCGGGAGAGCGCAGATACGCAGTATTTT.

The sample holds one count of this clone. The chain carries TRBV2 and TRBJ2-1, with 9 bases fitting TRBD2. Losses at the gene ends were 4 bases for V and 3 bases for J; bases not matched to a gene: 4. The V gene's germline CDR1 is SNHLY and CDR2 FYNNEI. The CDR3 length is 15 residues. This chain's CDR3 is CASSVLTSGYNEQFF. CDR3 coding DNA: TGTGCCAGCAGTGTCTTGACTAGCGGCTACAATGAGCAGTTCTTC.

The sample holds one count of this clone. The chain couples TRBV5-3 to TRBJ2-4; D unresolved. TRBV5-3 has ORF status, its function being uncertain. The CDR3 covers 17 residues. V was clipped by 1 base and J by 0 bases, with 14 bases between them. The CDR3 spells CARSLCLSDLAKNIQYF. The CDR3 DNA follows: TGTGCCAGAAGCTTGTGTTTGTCCGACCTAGCCAAAAACATTCAGTACTTC.

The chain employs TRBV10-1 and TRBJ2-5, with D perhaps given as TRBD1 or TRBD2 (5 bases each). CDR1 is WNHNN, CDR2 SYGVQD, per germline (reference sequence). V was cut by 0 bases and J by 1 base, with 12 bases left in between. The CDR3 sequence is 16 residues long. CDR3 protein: CASSESGPGPQETQYF. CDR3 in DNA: TGCGCCAGCAGTGAGTCGGGACCAGGGCCCCAAGAGACCCAGTACTTC.

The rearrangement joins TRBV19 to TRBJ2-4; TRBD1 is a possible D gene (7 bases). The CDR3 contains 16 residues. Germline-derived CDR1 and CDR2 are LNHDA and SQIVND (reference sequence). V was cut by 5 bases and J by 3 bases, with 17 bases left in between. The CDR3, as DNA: TGTGCCAGTAGTTTAAACCAGGGGGGCAGCAAAAACATTCAGTACTTC. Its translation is CASSLNQGGSKNIQYF.

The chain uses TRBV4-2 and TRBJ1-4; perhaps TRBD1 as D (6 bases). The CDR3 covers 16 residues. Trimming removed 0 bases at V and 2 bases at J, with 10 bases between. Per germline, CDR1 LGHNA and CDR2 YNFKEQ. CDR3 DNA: TGTGCCAGCAGCCAAGACCCGGGGGCTACTAATGAAAAACTGTTTTTT. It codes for CASSQDPGATNEKLFF.

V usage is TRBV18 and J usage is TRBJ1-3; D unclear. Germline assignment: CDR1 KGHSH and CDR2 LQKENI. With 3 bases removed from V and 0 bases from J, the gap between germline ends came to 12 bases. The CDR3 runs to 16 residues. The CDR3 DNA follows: TGTGCCAGCTCACCCTATGGCGGAATCTCTGGAAACACCATATATTTT. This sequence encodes CASSPYGGISGNTIYF.

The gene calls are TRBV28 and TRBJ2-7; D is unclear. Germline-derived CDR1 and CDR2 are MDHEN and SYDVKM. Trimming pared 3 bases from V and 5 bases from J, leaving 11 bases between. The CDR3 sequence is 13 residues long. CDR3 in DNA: TGTGCCAGCAGTTTCGGTCGACTCCACGAGCAGTACTTC. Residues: CASSFGRLHEQYF.

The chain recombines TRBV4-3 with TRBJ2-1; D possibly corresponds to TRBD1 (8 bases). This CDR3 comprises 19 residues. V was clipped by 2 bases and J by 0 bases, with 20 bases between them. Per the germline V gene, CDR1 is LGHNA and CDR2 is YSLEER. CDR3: CASSQFQGAGDYSYNEQFF. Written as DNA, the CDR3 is TGCGCCAGCAGCCAATTTCAGGGGGCGGGAGACTACTCCTACAATGAGCAGTTCTTC.

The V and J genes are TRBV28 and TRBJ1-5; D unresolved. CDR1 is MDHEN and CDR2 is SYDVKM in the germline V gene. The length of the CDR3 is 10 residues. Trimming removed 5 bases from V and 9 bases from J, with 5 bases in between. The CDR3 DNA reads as TGTGCCAGCAGTGCCGGGCCCCAGCATTTT. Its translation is CASSAGPQHF.

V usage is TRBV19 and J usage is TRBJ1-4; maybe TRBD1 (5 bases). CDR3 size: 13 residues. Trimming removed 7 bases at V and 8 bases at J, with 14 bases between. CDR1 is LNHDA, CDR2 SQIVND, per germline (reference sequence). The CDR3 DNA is TGTGCCAGTATCGGGACCGGGAGAGAAAAACTGTTTTTT. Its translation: CASIGTGREKLFF.

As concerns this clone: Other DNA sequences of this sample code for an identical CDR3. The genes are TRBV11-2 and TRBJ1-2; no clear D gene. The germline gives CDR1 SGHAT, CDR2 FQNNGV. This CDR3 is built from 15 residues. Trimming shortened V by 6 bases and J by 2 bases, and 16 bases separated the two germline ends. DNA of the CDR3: TGTGCCAGCAGGGGGTCCGGACGGGAAAACTATGGCTACACCTTC. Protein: CASRGSGRENYGYTF.

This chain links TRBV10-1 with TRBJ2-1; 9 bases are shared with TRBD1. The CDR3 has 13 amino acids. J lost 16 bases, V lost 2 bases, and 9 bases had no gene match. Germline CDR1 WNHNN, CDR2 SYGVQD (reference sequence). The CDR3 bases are TGCGCCAGCAGTGAGGTTACCGGGACAGGGTTATTCTTC. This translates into CASSEVTGTGLFF.

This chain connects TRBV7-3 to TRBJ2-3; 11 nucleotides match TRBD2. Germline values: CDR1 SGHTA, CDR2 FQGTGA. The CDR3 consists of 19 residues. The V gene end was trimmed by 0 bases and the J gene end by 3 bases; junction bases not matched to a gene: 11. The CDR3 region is CASSLTGGSGRAVTDTQYF. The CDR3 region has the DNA TGTGCCAGCAGCTTAACCGGGGGTAGCGGGAGGGCCGTAACAGATACGCAGTATTTT.

The CDR3 loop is CASMRGGSYEQYF. The CDR3 coding sequence is TGTGCCAGCATGAGGGGAGGTTCCTACGAGCAGTACTTC. This chain links TRBV28 with TRBJ2-7; tentatively, D is TRBD2 (6 bases). The CDR3 has 13 residues. Trimming took off 7 bases at V and 1 base at J, with 11 bases between the two ends. CDR1 MDHEN and CDR2 SYDVKM come from the germline V gene.